The next 2 T cell receptor beta chains were all read from a single sample in a study of type 1 regulatory T cells. TCRdb reprocessed the reads via MiXCR and lists one record per CDR3 protein. The table lists approximately 100,000 distinct CDR3 sequences, 25% to 40% of them singletons. Input material: CD4+ T cells, either the whole sample or a sorted fraction (not recorded which). The receptors originated from a human donor in good health.

The chain couples TRBV7-6 to TRBJ2-6, with 7 bases fitting TRBD2. Per the germline V gene, CDR1 is SGHVS and CDR2 is FNYEAQ. The CDR3 is 18 amino acids. The trim removed 2 bases at V and 4 bases at J, leaving 11 bases unmatched. DNA for the CDR3: TGTGCCAGCAGCTTAAATCCGGGAGGATGGACCGGGGCCAACGTCCTGACTTTC. Protein sequence: CASSLNPGGWTGANVLTF.

The V and J genes are TRBV12-3 or TRBV12-4 and TRBJ2-5, with D perhaps TRBD1 (6 bases). CDR3 length: 14 residues. V lost 6 bases and J 5 bases, leaving 16 bases between the germline ends. The CDR3 loop is CASRRTTRGETQYF. For the CDR3, the DNA is TGTGCCAGCAGGAGGACGACGAGGGGGGAGACCCAGTACTTC.